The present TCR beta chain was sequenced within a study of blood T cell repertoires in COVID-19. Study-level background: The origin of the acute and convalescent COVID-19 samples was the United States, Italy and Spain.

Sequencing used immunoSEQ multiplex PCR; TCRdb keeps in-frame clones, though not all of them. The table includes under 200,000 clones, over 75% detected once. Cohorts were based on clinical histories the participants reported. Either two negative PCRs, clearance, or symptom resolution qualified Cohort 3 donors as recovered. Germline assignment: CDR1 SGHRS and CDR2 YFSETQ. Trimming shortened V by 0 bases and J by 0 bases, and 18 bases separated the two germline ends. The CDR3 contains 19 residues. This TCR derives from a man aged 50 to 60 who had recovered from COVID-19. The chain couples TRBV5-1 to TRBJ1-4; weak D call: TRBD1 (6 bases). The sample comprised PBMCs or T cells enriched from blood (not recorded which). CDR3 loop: CASSLGLGTQSATNEKLFF. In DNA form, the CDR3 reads TGCGCCAGCAGCTTGGGCCTCGGGACACAGAGCGCAACTAATGAAAAACTGTTTTTT.